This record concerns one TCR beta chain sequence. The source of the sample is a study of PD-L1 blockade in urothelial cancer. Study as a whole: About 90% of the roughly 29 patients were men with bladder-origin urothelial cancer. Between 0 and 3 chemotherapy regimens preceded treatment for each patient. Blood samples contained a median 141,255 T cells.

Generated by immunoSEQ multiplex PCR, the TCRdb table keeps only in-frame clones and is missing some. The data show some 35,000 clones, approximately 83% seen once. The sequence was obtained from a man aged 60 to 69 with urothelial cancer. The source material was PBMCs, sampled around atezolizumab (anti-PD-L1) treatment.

This chain's CDR3 is CASSYRVGGNSPLHF. The CDR3, as DNA: TGCGCCAGCAGCTACCGGGTTGGAGGCAATTCACCCCTCCACTTT. V and J are TRBV5-1 and TRBJ1-6; D uncertain. Trimming pared 3 bases from V and 7 bases from J, leaving 14 bases between. Germline assignment: CDR1 SGHRS and CDR2 YFSETQ. This CDR3 is built from 15 residues.